The 21 T cell receptor beta chains below come from one sample, sequenced in a study of blood T cell repertoires in COVID-19. Libraries were prepared by immunoSEQ multiplex PCR; TCRdb keeps only in-frame clonotypes and omits some of them. The sample has approximately 330,000 clones; about nine tenths are singletons. The sample comprised peripheral blood. The receptor set was obtained from a man aged 25 to 40 with COVID-19, enrolled during active disease.

The J gene is TRBJ1-2, the V gene TRBV6-6, with 11 bases aligning to TRBD1. The V gene's germline CDR1 is MNHNY and CDR2 SVGAGI (reference sequence). Trimming cost V 5 bases and J 2 bases; bases outside gene matches: 7. The CDR3 runs 16 residues. Here the CDR3 DNA reads TGTGCCAGCAGTCGCGGACAGGGGGCAGGGAACTATGGCTACACCTTC. This encodes CASSRGQGAGNYGYTF.

This sequence joins TRBV24-1 and TRBJ2-3, with 7 positions matching TRBD1. This CDR3 has 16 amino acids. From germline, CDR1 is KGHDR and CDR2 SFDVKD. Germline trimming cut 4 bases from V and 7 bases from J; bases unmatched to any gene: 13. CDR3 coding DNA: TGTGCCACCAGTGAACCGACAGGGCAGCGCGTAAATACGCAGTATTTT. It is translated as CATSEPTGQRVNTQYF.

The genes are TRBV6-6 and TRBJ2-5; D may be TRBD1 (5 bases). CDR1 and CDR2 (germline): MNHNY, SVGAGI (reference sequence). The CDR3 covers 14 residues. Trimming took 2 bases from V and 3 from J, leaving 10 bases between them. The CDR3 protein is CASSYRGSEETQYF. CDR3 coding DNA: TGTGCCAGCAGTTACAGGGGCTCGGAAGAGACCCAGTACTTC.

This sequence joins TRBV5-5 and TRBJ2-5; TRBD1 aligns across 12 bases. Trimming at V came to 1 base and at J to 4 bases, leaving 11 bases not matched to a gene. This CDR3 is 18 amino acids long. Germline assignment: CDR1 SGHKS and CDR2 YYEKEE (reference sequence). CDR3 nucleotide sequence: TGTGCCAGCAGCTTGTGCTCCGGGACAGGGGGCGAGGCAGAGACCCAGTACTTC. Translation: CASSLCSGTGGEAETQYF.

V and J are TRBV19 and TRBJ1-5; 7 bases are shared with TRBD1. Per the germline V gene, CDR1 is LNHDA and CDR2 is SQIVND (reference sequence). This CDR3 contains 14 residues. V dropped 7 bases and J dropped 7; count of bases not matched to a gene: 10. The CDR3: CASNLRQGDQPQHF. The CDR3 DNA follows: TGTGCCAGTAACTTAAGACAGGGCGACCAGCCCCAGCATTTT.

The chain's CDR3 is CASSMGGRRTDTQYF. Here the CDR3 DNA reads TGTGCCTCATCAATGGGCGGGAGGAGAACAGATACGCAGTATTTT. The V gene is TRBV9, the J gene TRBJ2-3; 8 bases match TRBD2. Germline assignment: CDR1 SGDLS and CDR2 YYNGEE. The CDR3 is made up of 15 amino acids. V shed 10 bases and J 3 bases; nucleotides not matched to a gene: 13.

This chain uses TRBV7-2 with TRBJ2-3, with 8 bases identical to TRBD2. This CDR3 is 16 amino acids long. V shed 6 bases and J 2 bases; nucleotides not matched to a gene: 10. Germline-derived CDR1 and CDR2 are SGHTA and FQGNSA. CDR3 amino acids: CASSPYVAGPTDTQYF. The DNA for the CDR3 is TGTGCCAGCAGTCCCTATGTAGCGGGGCCCACAGATACGCAGTATTTT.

The J gene is TRBJ1-2, the V gene TRBV6-5, with TRBD1 identical over 7 bases. V lost 6 bases and J lost 6; bases outside the gene matches: 10. CDR3 length: 14 residues. Germline loops: CDR1 MNHEY, CDR2 SVGAGI. DNA of the CDR3: TGTGCCAGCAGGAGATCCGGGACAGATGATGGCTACACCTTC. It yields the protein CASRRSGTDDGYTF.

This clone came up a few times. The V call is TRBV30, the J call TRBJ2-1; perhaps TRBD1 as D (7 bases). The CDR3 sequence is 15 residues long. Trimming stripped 0 bases from V and 5 bases from J, with 14 bases between. Germline V lookup: CDR1 GTSNPN, CDR2 SVGIG (reference sequence). For the CDR3, the DNA is TGTGCCTGGAGTGTAGGAGGGGGCGTCCACAATGAGCAGTTCTTC. Protein product: CAWSVGGGVHNEQFF.

The gene calls are TRBV27 and TRBJ2-7; perhaps TRBD2 as D (6 bases). CDR1 and CDR2 (germline): MNHEY, SMNVEV (reference sequence). The CDR3 extends over 15 amino acids. V lost 2 bases, J lost 7 bases, and 18 bases lay in between. The DNA of the CDR3 is TGTGCCAGCAGTTTAGGGGAGGCAGGTCGGAGGGAGCAGTACTTC. Encoded protein: CASSLGEAGRREQYF.

This chain connects TRBV24-1 to TRBJ2-2; TRBD2 is a possible D gene (5 bases). The CDR3 extends over 15 amino acids. V was cut by 2 bases and J by 6 bases, with 12 bases left in between. CDR1 is KGHDR, CDR2 SFDVKD, per germline. Written as DNA, the CDR3 is TGTGCCACCAGTGATTACCTAGAGGGCTCCGGGGAGCTGTTTTTT. Residues: CATSDYLEGSGELFF.

V and J are TRBV6-5 and TRBJ1-2; no clear D gene. Trimming stripped 0 bases from V and 7 bases from J, with 9 bases between. Per germline, CDR1 MNHEY and CDR2 SVGAGI. There are 13 residues in the CDR3. The CDR3 sequence is CASSYSRVSGYTF. CDR3 coding DNA: TGTGCCAGCAGTTACTCGAGGGTTAGTGGCTACACCTTC.

This chain connects TRBV6-1 to TRBJ2-2; D is unresolved. V lost 5 bases to trimming and J lost 3 bases, with 7 bases between them. Per germline, CDR1 MNHNS and CDR2 SASEGT. The CDR3 length is 13 residues. CDR3 residues: CASSKRDTGELFF. For the CDR3, the DNA is TGTGCCAGCAGTAAGAGAGACACCGGGGAGCTGTTTTTT.

V is TRBV19 and J is TRBJ1-2; 10 bases agree with TRBD1. V lost 3 bases and J lost 4; bases outside the gene matches: 5. The germline V gene has CDR1 LNHDA and CDR2 SQIVND (reference sequence). The CDR3 consists of 15 residues. The CDR3 reads CASSMDGTGVYGYTF. CDR3 coding DNA: TGTGCCAGTAGTATGGACGGGACAGGGGTCTATGGCTACACCTTC. Supplemented by reference TRBV19 and TRBJ1-2, the full variable domain reads DGGITQSPKYLFRKEGQNVTLSCEQNLNHDAMYWYRQDPGQGLRLIYYSQIVNDFQKGDIAEGYSVSREKKESFPLTVTSAQKNPTAFYLCASSMDGTGVYGYTFGSGTRLTVV.

This clone appeared many times. V and J are TRBV7-6 and TRBJ2-7; 10 bases fit TRBD2. From germline, CDR1 is SGHVS and CDR2 FNYEAQ. This CDR3 has 16 residues. The V gene end was trimmed by 0 bases and the J gene end by 2 bases; junction bases not matched to a gene: 4. The CDR3 sequence is CASSLAGAGGTYEQYF. The CDR3 nucleotides read TGTGCCAGCAGCTTAGCCGGAGCGGGGGGGACCTACGAGCAGTACTTC.

The V gene is TRBV18, the J gene TRBJ2-7, with TRBD1 matching 7 bases. Looked up from germline, CDR1 is KGHSH and CDR2 is LQKENI. The CDR3 spans 19 residues. Trimming removed 6 bases from V and 0 bases from J; junction bases left unmatched: 20. CDR3 sequence reads: CASSLYTDRAPRSSYEQYF. CDR3 nucleotide sequence: TGTGCCAGCTCCCTGTATACCGACAGGGCCCCGAGGAGCTCCTACGAGCAGTACTTC.

Only a few counts were recorded for this clone. This rearrangement joins TRBV6-6 to TRBJ1-3; D possibly corresponds to TRBD1 (5 bases). V lost 4 bases and J lost 0, with 10 bases in between. This CDR3 spans 15 amino acids. Germline assignment: CDR1 MNHNY and CDR2 SVGAGI (reference sequence). The CDR3 reads CASSWEGTSGNTIYF. In DNA, the CDR3 is TGTGCCAGCAGTTGGGAGGGGACCTCTGGAAACACCATATATTTT.

The chain couples TRBV2 to TRBJ1-3, with 8 positions matching TRBD1. From germline, CDR1 is SNHLY and CDR2 FYNNEI. After removal of 5 bases from V and 4 bases from J, the junction contained 13 bases not matched to a gene. This CDR3 has 17 residues. CDR3 sequence (DNA): TGTGCCAGCAGTCCTTATCCTCCGGGACAGGCCGGAAACACCATATATTTT. Translation gives CASSPYPPGQAGNTIYF.

The V gene is TRBV6-5, the J gene TRBJ1-2, with D perhaps matching TRBD1 (5 bases). V lost 6 bases and J lost 2, with 16 bases in between. The length of the CDR3 is 15 residues. From germline, CDR1 is MNHEY and CDR2 SVGAGI. CDR3 coding DNA: TGTGCCAGCAGCCAACGCAGGGATCCCAACTATGGCTACACCTTC. This sequence encodes CASSQRRDPNYGYTF.

This clone was seen only once. The V call is TRBV6-5, the J call TRBJ2-7, with TRBD1 identical over 7 bases. The CDR3 is 12 residues long. With 6 bases clipped from V and 3 bases from J, the junction kept 2 bases outside the gene matches. The germline V gene has CDR1 MNHEY and CDR2 SVGAGI. The CDR3 is CASSTGVYEQYF. The CDR3 DNA reads as TGTGCCAGCAGCACAGGGGTCTACGAGCAGTACTTC.

The rearrangement uses TRBV19 and TRBJ1-5, with D unresolved. Germline lookup yields CDR1 LNHDA and CDR2 SQIVND (reference sequence). There are 17 residues in the CDR3. The V end was cut by 7 bases, the J end by 2 bases, with 21 bases between. CDR3 amino acids: CASTHRPGSIGNQPQHF. The DNA for the CDR3 is TGTGCCAGTACCCACCGCCCGGGGTCTATCGGCAATCAGCCCCAGCATTTT.